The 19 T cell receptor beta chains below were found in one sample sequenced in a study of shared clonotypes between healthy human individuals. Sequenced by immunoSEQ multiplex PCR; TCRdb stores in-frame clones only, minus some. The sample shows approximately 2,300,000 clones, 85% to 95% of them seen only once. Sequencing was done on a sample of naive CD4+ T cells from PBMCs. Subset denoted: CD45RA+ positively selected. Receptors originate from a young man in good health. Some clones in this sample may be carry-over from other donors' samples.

For the CDR3, the DNA is TGCGCCAGCAGGACGGGAGGACGAGAGACCCAGTACTTC. Its translation: CASRTGGRETQYF. The chain is built from TRBV5-1 and TRBJ2-5; 7 bases line up with TRBD2. V lost 5 bases and J lost 4; bases outside the gene matches: 5. This CDR3 is 13 amino acids long. Germline CDR1 is SGHRS and CDR2 is YFSETQ.

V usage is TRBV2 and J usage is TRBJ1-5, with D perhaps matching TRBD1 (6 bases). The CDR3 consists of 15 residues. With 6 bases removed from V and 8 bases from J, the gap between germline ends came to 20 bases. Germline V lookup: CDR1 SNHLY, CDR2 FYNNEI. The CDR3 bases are TGTGCCAGCAGCGTAGACAGGACCCGAATGAAGCCCCAGCATTTT. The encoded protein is CASSVDRTRMKPQHF.

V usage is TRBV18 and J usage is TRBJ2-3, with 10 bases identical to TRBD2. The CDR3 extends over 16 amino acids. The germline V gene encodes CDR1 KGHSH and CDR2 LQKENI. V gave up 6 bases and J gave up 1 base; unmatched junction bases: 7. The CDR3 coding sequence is TGTGCCAGCTCCCCCAGCCTAGCGGGAGGCACAGATACGCAGTATTTT. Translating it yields CASSPSLAGGTDTQYF. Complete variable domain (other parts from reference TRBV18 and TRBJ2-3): NAGVMQNPRHLVRRRGQEARLRCSPMKGHSHVYWYRQLPEEGLKFMVYLQKENIIDESGMPKERFSAEFPKEGPSILRIQQVVRGDSAAYFCASSPSLAGGTDTQYFGPGTRLTVL.

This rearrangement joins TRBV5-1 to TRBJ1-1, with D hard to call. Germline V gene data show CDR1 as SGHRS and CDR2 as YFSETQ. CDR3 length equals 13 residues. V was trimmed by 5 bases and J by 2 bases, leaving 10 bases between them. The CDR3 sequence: CASSESGNTEAFF. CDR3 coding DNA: TGCGCCAGCAGTGAGAGCGGTAACACTGAAGCTTTCTTT.

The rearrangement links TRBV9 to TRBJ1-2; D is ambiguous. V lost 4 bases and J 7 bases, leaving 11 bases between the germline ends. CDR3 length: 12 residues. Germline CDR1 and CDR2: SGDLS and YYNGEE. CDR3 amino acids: CASSLDDRGYTF. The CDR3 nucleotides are TGTGCCAGCAGCTTAGACGATCGTGGCTACACCTTC.

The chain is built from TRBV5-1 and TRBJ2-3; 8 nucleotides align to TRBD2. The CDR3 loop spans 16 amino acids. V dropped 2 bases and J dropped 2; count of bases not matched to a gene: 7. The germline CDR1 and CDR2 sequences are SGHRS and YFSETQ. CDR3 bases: TGCGCCAGCAGCTTCGGACTAGCTGGTTCCACAGATACGCAGTATTTT. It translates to CASSFGLAGSTDTQYF.

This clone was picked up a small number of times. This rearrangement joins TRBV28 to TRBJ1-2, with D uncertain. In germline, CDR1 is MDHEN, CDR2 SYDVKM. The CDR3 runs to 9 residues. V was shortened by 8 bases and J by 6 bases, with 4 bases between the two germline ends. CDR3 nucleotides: TGTGCCAGCGGGGATGGCTACACCTTC. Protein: CASGDGYTF.

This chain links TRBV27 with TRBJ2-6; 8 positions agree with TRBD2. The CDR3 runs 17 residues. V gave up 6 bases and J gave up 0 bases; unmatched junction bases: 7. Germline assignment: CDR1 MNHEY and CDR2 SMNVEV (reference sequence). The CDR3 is CASSLERGRSGANVLTF. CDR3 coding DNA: TGTGCCAGCAGCCTTGAGCGGGGGCGCTCTGGGGCCAACGTCCTGACTTTC.

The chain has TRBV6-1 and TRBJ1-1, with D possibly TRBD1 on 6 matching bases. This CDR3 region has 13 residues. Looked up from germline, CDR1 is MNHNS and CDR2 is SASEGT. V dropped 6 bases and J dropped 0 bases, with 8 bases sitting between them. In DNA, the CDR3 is TGTGCCAGCAGCAGGGGTTTGAACACTGAAGCTTTCTTT. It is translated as CASSRGLNTEAFF.

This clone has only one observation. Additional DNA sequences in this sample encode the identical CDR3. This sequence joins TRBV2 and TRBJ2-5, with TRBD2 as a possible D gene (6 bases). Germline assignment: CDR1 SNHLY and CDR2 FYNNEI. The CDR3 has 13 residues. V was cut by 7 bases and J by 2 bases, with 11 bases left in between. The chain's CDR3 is CASTGLVQETQYF. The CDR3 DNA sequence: TGTGCCAGCACGGGACTTGTTCAAGAGACCCAGTACTTC.

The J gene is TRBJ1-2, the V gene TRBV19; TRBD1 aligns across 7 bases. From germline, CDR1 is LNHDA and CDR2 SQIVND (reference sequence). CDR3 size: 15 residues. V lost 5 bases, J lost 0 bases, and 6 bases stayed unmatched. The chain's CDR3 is CASSPDRVANYGYTF. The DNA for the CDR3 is TGTGCCAGTAGTCCCGACAGGGTTGCTAACTATGGCTACACCTTC.

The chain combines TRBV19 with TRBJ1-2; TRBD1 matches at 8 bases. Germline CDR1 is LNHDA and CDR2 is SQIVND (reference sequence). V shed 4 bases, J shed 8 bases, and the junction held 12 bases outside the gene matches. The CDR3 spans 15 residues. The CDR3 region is CASSKRQGTFEGYTF. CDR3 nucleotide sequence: TGTGCCAGTAGTAAAAGACAGGGGACGTTTGAGGGCTACACCTTC.

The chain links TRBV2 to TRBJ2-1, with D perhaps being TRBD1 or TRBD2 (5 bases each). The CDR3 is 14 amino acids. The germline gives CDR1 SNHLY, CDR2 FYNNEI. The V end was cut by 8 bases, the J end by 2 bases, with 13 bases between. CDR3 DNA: TGTGCCAGCGCGCCCGGGACCACCTACAATGAGCAGTTCTTC. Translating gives CASAPGTTYNEQFF.

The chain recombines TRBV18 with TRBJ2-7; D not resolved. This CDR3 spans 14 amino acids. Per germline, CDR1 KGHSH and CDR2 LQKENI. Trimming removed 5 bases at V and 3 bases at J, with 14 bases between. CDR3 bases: TGTGCCAGCTCAGCTTTGACAAAAGTCTACGAGCAGTACTTC. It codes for CASSALTKVYEQYF.

This CDR3 reads CASSAGQVAGNIQYF. As DNA, the CDR3 is TGTGCCAGTAGCGCCGGACAGGTAGCCGGAAACATTCAGTACTTC. The chain carries TRBV19 and TRBJ2-4, with 7 bases that match TRBD1. Trimming took 6 bases from V and 6 from J; bases not matched to a gene: 11. Germline assignment: CDR1 LNHDA and CDR2 SQIVND (reference sequence). The CDR3 is made up of 15 amino acids.

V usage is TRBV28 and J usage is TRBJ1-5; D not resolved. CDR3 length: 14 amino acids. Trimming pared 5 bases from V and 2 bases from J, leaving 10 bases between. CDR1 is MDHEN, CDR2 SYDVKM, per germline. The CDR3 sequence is CASSPHSGNQPQHF. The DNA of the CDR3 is TGTGCCAGCAGTCCCCACAGTGGCAATCAGCCCCAGCATTTT.

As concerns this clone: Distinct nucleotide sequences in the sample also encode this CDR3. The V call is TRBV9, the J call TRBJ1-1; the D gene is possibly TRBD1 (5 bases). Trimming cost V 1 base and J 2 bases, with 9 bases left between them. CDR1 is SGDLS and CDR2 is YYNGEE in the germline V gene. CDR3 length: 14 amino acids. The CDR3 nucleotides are TGTGCCAGCAGCGTAACGGGACGAAACACTGAAGCTTTCTTT. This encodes CASSVTGRNTEAFF.

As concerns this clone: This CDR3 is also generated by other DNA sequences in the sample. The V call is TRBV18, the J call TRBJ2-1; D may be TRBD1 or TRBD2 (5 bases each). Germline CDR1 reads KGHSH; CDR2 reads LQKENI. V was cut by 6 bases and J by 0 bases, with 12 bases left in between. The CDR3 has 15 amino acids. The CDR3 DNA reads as TGTGCCAGCTCTCCGGGACGGAGCTCCTACAATGAGCAGTTCTTC. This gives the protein CASSPGRSSYNEQFF.

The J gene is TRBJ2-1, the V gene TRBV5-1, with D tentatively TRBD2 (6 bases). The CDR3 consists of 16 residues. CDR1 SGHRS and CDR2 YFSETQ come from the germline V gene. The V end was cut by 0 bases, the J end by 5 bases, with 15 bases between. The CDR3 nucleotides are TGCGCCAGCAGCTTGGGGGACGGGACTGCTAACAATGAGCAGTTCTTC. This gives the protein CASSLGDGTANNEQFF.